The sequence of this T cell receptor (beta chain) was determined in a study of T cells after somatic rescue of genetic block. Profiling relied on immunoSEQ multiplex PCR, and the TCRdb table lists in-frame clones only, not all of them. The data hold 60,000 to 90,000 clones, with roughly 91% observed a single time. The ends lost 5 bases at V and 4 bases at J; junction bases unmatched: 7. The CDR3 extends over 15 amino acids. Germline CDR1 reads LNHDA; CDR2 reads SQIVND (reference sequence). The TCR originated in a man aged 30 to 39. The rearrangement links TRBV19 to TRBJ2-7; 11 bases match TRBD2. The sequencing sample was made of peripheral blood mononuclear cells (PBMCs). The chain's CDR3 is CASSWPSGGRYEQYF. The CDR3 DNA follows: TGTGCCAGTAGTTGGCCTAGCGGGGGGAGGTACGAGCAGTACTTC.